This T cell receptor (beta chain) was recorded in a study of human T cells and chemical hapten exposure (dated by TCRdb to the early 2020s). Turning to the overall study: For sensitization, 2% DPC in acetone was applied to a 2 cm by 2 cm area of upper inner arm skin. Patients additionally received weekly therapeutic DPC doses to the scalp throughout the roughly 23-week study period. Patch testing was done on the upper back using Finn chambers containing 0.01% DPC, and results were scored after 6 days according to International Contact Dermatitis Research Group standards. The patient cohort, mostly female, included alopecia areata with under or over 50% scalp involvement, alopecia totalis and alopecia universalis. The libraries were sequenced as a pool, and the TCR yield per sample differed mostly because of small variations in library volumes within the pool. This study followed changes in the peripheral blood TCR repertoire in vivo during primary and secondary sensitization of alopecia patients to the hapten diphenylcyclopropenone (DPC). Blood was sampled from patients pre-sensitization (week 0) and at 2, 6 and about 24 weeks after DPC sensitization. Blood for TCR sequencing was provided by twenty-nine alopecia patients at one to four time points (pre-sensitization, 2, 6 and 24 weeks).

The table lists this clonotype with a few counts. Its antigen target is currently unknown. No quality values exist for individual bases; no much larger clone is one base distant. The library was obtained by RACE. TCRdb shows the sequencer as NextSeq 500. During library preparation, unique molecular identifiers were attached to individual cDNA molecules so that TCRs could be counted quantitatively and reproducibly. From each blood RNA sample, both TCR alpha and TCR beta chains were sequenced. As for the authors' bioinformatics: The median number of TCRs per sample was approximately 98,000, ranging from about 20,000 to 690,600. V, J and CDR3 annotation of the TCR reads was performed with the Decombinator software suite. For the PS versus PT1 abundance plots, all samples were subsampled to the same number of TCRs (28,000). TCRs were defined as expanded if absent before sensitization and observed at least eight times at the 2-week time point. TCRdb redid the processing of the public reads, applying fastp at Q25 and MiXCR, and retained in-frame beta chains. Rows merge per CDR3 protein into single entries with the most common DNA and genes. The V and J calls, along with clone size, are taken from TCRdb and not from the paper's own processing. The sample data list some 200,000 distinct CDR3 sequences, and about 20% of these were observed just once. In total, the top ten clones hold about 7% of the sample.

The germline V gene gives CDR1 as SGHRS and CDR2 as YFSETQ. V is shortened by 5 bases, J by 5 bases, and the region joining them spans 3 bases. There are 10 amino acids in the CDR3, from cysteine to phenylalanine inclusive. The kept DNA is CDR3 alone, 30 bases in frame from the first base. In the paper's terms, the time point label means: patch test 1, 2 weeks after DPC sensitization. The sample's treatment or condition label, in plain terms: therapeutic diphenylcyclopropenone sensitization with weekly scalp DPC. Blood at each patch-test visit was drawn before the patch test was applied. Eligible patients were aged 18 to 70, diagnosed with alopecia, deemed suitable for DPC therapy, and excluded if pregnant. Unfractionated whole blood was collected in Tempus Blood RNA tubes, and total RNA was extracted from that blood. General study outcomes and caveats: DPC sensitization did not change how many TCRs were above 1 in 1000 frequency, and no evidence was found of alterations in global repertoire structure. Expanded TCRs formed significantly more large CDR3 similarity clusters than pre-sensitization or healthy control sets, consistent with antigen-driven responses. Because all patients had alopecia, a presumed autoimmune disease, the immune response of the patients might differ from that of healthy individuals. Repeated subsampling changed both the strength of the expansion versus patch-test correlation and the threshold at which the correlation became significant. A positive correlation was found between the number of PT1 expanded TCRs and patch test score, with significance reached at thresholds 8, 16 and 32 but not 4.

The rearranged segments are TRBV5-1 and TRBJ2-3, with the identity of the D gene unclear. The clonotype was recovered from a woman in her forties or fifties with alopecia areata. Some clones in this sample may be carry-over from other donors' samples. The specimen was whole blood, collected in connection with sensitization to the hapten diphenylcyclopropenone (DPC). The CDR3 in this case is CASRGDTQYF. The DNA sequence is as follows: TGCGCCAGCAGGGGAGATACGCAGTATTTT.